A selection of T cell receptor beta chains follows, all from one sample in a study of T cells after yellow fever vaccination. MiXCR, run by TCRdb on the 5' RACE reads, gives a single entry per CDR3 protein. Of some 110,000 distinct CDR3 sequences detected, about 7% appear once; the ten largest clones hold around 2.7%. Source: CD4+ T cells sorted from PBMCs, taken around 10 days after the first yellow fever vaccination. The receptors come from a man in his late teens or twenties who received the YFV17D yellow fever vaccine. Both conserved end residues are part of each CDR3. A D gene is named only where the DNA matches it firmly. Rows give clone size only sometimes, using once, few, many, or a class for an expanded clone.

j_gene,d_gene,v_gene,abundance,CDR3nt,CDR3aa
TRBJ2-1,.,TRBV10-1,many,TGCGCCAGCAGTGAAAATTACAATGAGCAGTTCTTC,CASSENYNEQFF
TRBJ2-3,TRBD2,TRBV7-9,many,TGTGCCAGCAGCTCCCTACCGGGACTAGCTTATGATACGCAGTATTTT,CASSSLPGLAYDTQYF
TRBJ1-2,.,TRBV30,many,TGTGCCTGGAGCCCAGCCGGGTCCTATGGCTACACCTTC,CAWSPAGSYGYTF
TRBJ2-7,TRBD1,TRBV29-1,many,TGCAGCGCCCGGTATGGGGGACAGGGGGCATACGAGCAGTACTTC,CSARYGGQGAYEQYF
TRBJ1-6,.,TRBV5-4,few,TGTGCCAGCAGCTTGGAGGGAAATTCACCCCTCCACTTT,CASSLEGNSPLHF
TRBJ2-7,TRBD1,TRBV27,many,TGTGCCAGCAACTTGGACAGGGAAAATTCCTACGAGCAGTACTTC,CASNLDRENSYEQYF
TRBJ1-1,.,TRBV14,many,TGTGCCAGCAGCCAAGTAGGGATCGGCACTGAAGCTTTCTTT,CASSQVGIGTEAFF
TRBJ1-5,.,TRBV19,many,TGTGCCAGTGGGGGGACGGACGTTCAGCCCCAGCATTTT,CASGGTDVQPQHF
TRBJ2-7,.,TRBV5-1,many,TGCGCCAGCAAGCGGGACACCATTACCTACGAGCAGTACTTC,CASKRDTITYEQYF
TRBJ2-1,.,TRBV5-6,.,TGTGCCAGCAGCCCCGGGGACCTCTATGAGCAGTTCTTC,CASSPGDLYEQFF